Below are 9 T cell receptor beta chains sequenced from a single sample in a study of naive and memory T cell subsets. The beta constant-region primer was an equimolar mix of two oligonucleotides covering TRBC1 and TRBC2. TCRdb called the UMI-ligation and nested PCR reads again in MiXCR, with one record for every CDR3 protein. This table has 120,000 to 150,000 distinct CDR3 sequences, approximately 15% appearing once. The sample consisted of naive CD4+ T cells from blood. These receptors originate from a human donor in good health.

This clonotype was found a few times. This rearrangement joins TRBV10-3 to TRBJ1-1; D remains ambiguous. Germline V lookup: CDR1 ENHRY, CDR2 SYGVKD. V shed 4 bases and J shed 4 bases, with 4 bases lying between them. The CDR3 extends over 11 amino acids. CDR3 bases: TGTGCCATCAGTGGGGGCACTGAAGCTTTCTTT. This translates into CAISGGTEAFF.

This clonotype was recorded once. In DNA form, the CDR3 reads TGTGCCAGCAGCGTACTCCCGGGGTCCTACGAGCAGTACTTC. This sequence encodes CASSVLPGSYEQYF. V gene TRBV9 combines with J gene TRBJ2-7; a possible D gene is TRBD2 (5 bases). Trimming shortened V by 1 base and J by 1 base, and 9 bases separated the two germline ends. CDR1 and CDR2 (germline): SGDLS, YYNGEE. The CDR3 extends over 14 amino acids. Looking up the rest from reference TRBV9 and TRBJ2-7 gives the full variable domain: DSGVTQTPKHLITATGQRVTLRCSPRSGDLSVYWYQQSLDQGLQFLIQYYNGEERAKGNILERFSAQQFPDLHSELNLSSLELGDSALYFCASSVLPGSYEQYFGPGTRLTVT.

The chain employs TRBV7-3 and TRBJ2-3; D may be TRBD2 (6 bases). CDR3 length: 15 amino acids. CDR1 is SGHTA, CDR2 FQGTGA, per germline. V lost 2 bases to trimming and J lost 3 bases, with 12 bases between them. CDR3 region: CASSLGRERTDTQYF. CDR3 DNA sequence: TGTGCCAGCAGCTTAGGGCGGGAAAGGACAGATACGCAGTATTTT.

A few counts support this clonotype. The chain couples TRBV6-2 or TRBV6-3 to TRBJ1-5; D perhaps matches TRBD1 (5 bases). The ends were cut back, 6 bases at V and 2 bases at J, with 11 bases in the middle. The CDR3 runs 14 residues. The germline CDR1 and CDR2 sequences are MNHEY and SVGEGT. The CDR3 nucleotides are TGTGCCAGCAGGCCCGACAGACGCAATCAGCCCCAGCATTTT. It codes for CASRPDRRNQPQHF.

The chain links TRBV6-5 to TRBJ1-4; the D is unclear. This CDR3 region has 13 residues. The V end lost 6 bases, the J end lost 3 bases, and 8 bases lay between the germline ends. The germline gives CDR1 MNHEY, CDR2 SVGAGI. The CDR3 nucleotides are TGTGCCAGCAGAAAACGGGCTAATGAAAAACTGTTTTTT. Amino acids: CASRKRANEKLFF.

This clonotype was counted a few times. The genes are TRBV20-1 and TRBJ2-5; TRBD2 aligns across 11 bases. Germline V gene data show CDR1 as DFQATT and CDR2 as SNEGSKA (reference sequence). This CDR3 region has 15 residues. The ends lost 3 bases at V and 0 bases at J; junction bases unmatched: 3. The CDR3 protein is CSARRLAGYQETQYF. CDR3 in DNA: TGCAGTGCTAGGAGACTAGCGGGGTACCAAGAGACCCAGTACTTC.

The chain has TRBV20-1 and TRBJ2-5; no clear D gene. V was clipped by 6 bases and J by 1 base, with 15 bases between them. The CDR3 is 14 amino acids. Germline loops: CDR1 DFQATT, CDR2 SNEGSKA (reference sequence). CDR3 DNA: TGCAGTGCAGCCTCGAGACGTGCCCAAGAGACCCAGTACTTC. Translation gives CSAASRRAQETQYF.

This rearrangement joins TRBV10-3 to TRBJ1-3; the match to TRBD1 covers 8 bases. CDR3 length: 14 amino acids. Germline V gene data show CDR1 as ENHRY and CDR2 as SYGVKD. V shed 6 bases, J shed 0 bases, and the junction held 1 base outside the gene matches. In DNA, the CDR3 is TGTGCCATCAGGGGACAGGCCTCTGGAAACACCATATATTTT. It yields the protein CAIRGQASGNTIYF.

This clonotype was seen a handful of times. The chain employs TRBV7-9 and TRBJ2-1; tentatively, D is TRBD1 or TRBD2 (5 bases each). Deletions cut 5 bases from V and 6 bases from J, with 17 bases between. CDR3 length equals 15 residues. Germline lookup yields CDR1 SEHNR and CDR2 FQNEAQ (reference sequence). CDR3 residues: CASSTRDQRSNEQFF. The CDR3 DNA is TGTGCCAGCAGCACCCGGGACCAGCGGTCCAATGAGCAGTTCTTC.